Below, one T cell receptor beta chain is given with its context. For CDR3 and TCR beta VDJ profiling, genomic DNA was the template used. TCRdb analysed the reads with MiXCR anew, one entry per CDR3 protein. The sample yields some 190,000 distinct CDR3 sequences, 46% seen once. This entry belongs to a study of CD8+CD57+ T cells in acquired aplastic anemia. V shed 3 bases and J shed 2 bases, with 10 bases lying between them. Germline loops: CDR1 SGHVS, CDR2 FQNEAQ. The CDR3 has 14 residues. What was sequenced was sorted CD4+, CD8+, or CD8+CD57+ T cells (not recorded which) from PBMCs. The V and J genes are TRBV7-8 and TRBJ2-5, with D maybe TRBD2 (5 bases). The TCR sequence derives from a human donor in good health. The CDR3 sequence: CASSFIGGQETQYF. CDR3 nucleotides: TGTGCCAGCAGCTTTATTGGCGGGCAAGAGACCCAGTACTTC.